This T cell receptor (beta chain) was captured by sequencing in a study of shared clonotypes between healthy human individuals. Study summary: Each donor's CD4 naive and CD4 memory cells filled three plates apiece, CD8 naive two, and CD8 memory one.

V lost 2 bases and J lost 1; bases outside the gene matches: 1. This CDR3 has 16 residues. CDR1 is MNHEY and CDR2 is SVGAGI in the germline V gene. Generated by immunoSEQ multiplex PCR, the TCRdb table keeps only in-frame clones and is missing some. This repertoire shows more than 2,000,000 clones, over 85% found once; its top ten account for 0.14%. This sequence was found in a man aged 18 to 29 in good health. The chain is built from TRBV6-5 and TRBJ2-5, with 13 bases that match TRBD2. Sequencing was done on a sample of naive CD4+ T cells sorted from blood. Subset described: CD45RA+ positively selected. The DNA of the CDR3 is TGTGCCAGCAGTTACGGGACTAGCGGGGTCCAAGAGACCCAGTACTTC. This codes for CASSYGTSGVQETQYF.